These 17 T cell receptor beta chains share one sample of origin, sequenced in a study of graft-versus-host responses after intestinal transplantation. Method: immunoSEQ multiplex PCR; TCRdb's copy keeps in-frame clones and lacks some. The sample contains 25,000 to 30,000 clones, around 83% of which appear only once. Grafts had their tissue processed, releasing intraepithelial and lamina propria lymphocytes. The starting material was ileum tissue, obtained 98 days after intestinal transplantation. These receptors all come from a human patient who received an intestinal transplant, so some T cells may come from the graft donor.

J is TRBJ2-6 and V is TRBV6-5; a weak D match, TRBD1 (5 bases). The CDR3 covers 16 residues. In germline, CDR1 is MNHEY, CDR2 SVGAGI. Trimming removed 0 bases from V and 4 bases from J, with 10 bases in between. CDR3 in amino acids: CASSYSTEAGANVLTF. CDR3 nucleotides: TGTGCCAGCAGTTACTCGACAGAGGCCGGGGCCAACGTCCTGACTTTC.

V and J are TRBV27 and TRBJ2-7; 8 bases line up with TRBD1. V shed 6 bases and J 6 bases; nucleotides not matched to a gene: 4. Germline V lookup: CDR1 MNHEY, CDR2 SMNVEV (reference sequence). The CDR3 loop spans 12 amino acids. CDR3 protein: CASSPRGLEQYF. CDR3 nucleotide sequence: TGTGCCAGCAGCCCCAGGGGGCTCGAGCAGTACTTC.

The genes are TRBV6-1 and TRBJ1-1; 8 positions agree with TRBD1. After removal of 6 bases from V and 4 bases from J, the junction contained 10 bases not matched to a gene. CDR3 length: 15 amino acids. Germline V CDR1 and CDR2: MNHNS, SASEGT. The CDR3 bases are TGTGCCAGCAGGCTATCAGGGGGCTCGGTCACTGAAGCTTTCTTT. Translating gives CASRLSGGSVTEAFF.

The V gene is TRBV5-1, the J gene TRBJ2-5; D assignment may be TRBD1 or TRBD2 (5 bases each). From germline, CDR1 is SGHRS and CDR2 YFSETQ. With 4 bases removed from V and 5 bases from J, the gap between germline ends came to 18 bases. The CDR3 loop spans 15 amino acids. The DNA of the CDR3 is TGCGCCAGCAGCAGGGGACGGGCCGTCCGGGAGACCCAGTACTTC. Residues: CASSRGRAVRETQYF.

The gene calls are TRBV6-6 and TRBJ2-1, with D perhaps matching TRBD2 (6 bases). Deletions cut 4 bases from V and 0 bases from J, with 10 bases between. CDR3 length: 15 amino acids. Germline CDR1 reads MNHNY; CDR2 reads SVGAGI (reference sequence). The CDR3 sequence is CASSSDGSSYNEQFF. CDR3 bases: TGTGCCAGCAGTTCGGACGGGAGCTCCTACAATGAGCAGTTCTTC.

This sequence joins TRBV5-1 and TRBJ2-7; D possibly uses TRBD1 or TRBD2 (6 bases each). The V gene's germline CDR1 is SGHRS and CDR2 YFSETQ. Trimming cost V 0 bases and J 5 bases, with 15 bases left between them. The length of the CDR3 is 15 residues. The CDR3 DNA is TGCGCCAGCAGCTTGGCCCCCAGGGGAGGCGACGAGCAGTACTTC. It encodes CASSLAPRGGDEQYF. Full variable domain (missing parts from reference TRBV5-1 and TRBJ2-7): KAGVTQTPRYLIKTRGQQVTLSCSPISGHRSVSWYQQTPGQGLQFLFEYFSETQRNKGNFPGRFSGRQFSNSRSEMNVSTLELGDSALYLCASSLAPRGGDEQYFGPGTRLTVT.

This sequence joins TRBV9 and TRBJ2-5; TRBD2 agrees at 16 bases. Germline V gene sequence: CDR1 SGDLS, CDR2 YYNGEE. The CDR3 contains 16 residues. V trimming: 5 bases; J trimming: 4 bases; junction bases outside the gene matches: 5. The DNA for the CDR3 is TGTGCCAGCAGGCCGGGACTAGCGGGGGGGCCAGAGACCCAGTACTTC. Its protein is CASRPGLAGGPETQYF.

The gene calls are TRBV27 and TRBJ1-5; no reliable D call. The germline gives CDR1 MNHEY, CDR2 SMNVEV (reference sequence). V was cut by 5 bases and J by 2 bases, with 13 bases left in between. The CDR3 is 15 amino acids. CDR3 sequence reads: CASSPLGPGNQPQHF. For the CDR3, the DNA is TGTGCCAGCAGTCCGTTGGGCCCGGGCAATCAGCCCCAGCATTTT.

The chain has TRBV27 and TRBJ2-3, with D unresolved. The CDR3 has 11 amino acids. V lost 2 bases to trimming and J lost 5 bases, with 2 bases between them. Germline CDR1 is MNHEY and CDR2 is SMNVEV (reference sequence). The CDR3 loop is CASSLGDTQYF. The DNA for the CDR3 is TGTGCCAGCAGTTTAGGAGATACGCAGTATTTT.

This clone came up once. The chain combines TRBV27 with TRBJ2-5; 8 positions match TRBD2. Trimming cost V 5 bases and J 2 bases; bases outside gene matches: 7. There are 15 residues in the CDR3. CDR1 is MNHEY, CDR2 SMNVEV, per germline (reference sequence). The CDR3 DNA reads TGTGCCAGCAGTCCCCCGGGGGGGGGACAAGAGACCCAGTACTTC. The encoded protein is CASSPPGGGQETQYF.

The chain joins TRBV19 to TRBJ1-1; D gene unclear. CDR1 and CDR2 (germline): LNHDA, SQIVND (reference sequence). The length of the CDR3 is 16 residues. Trimming took 1 base from V and 1 from J, leaving 13 bases between them. CDR3 coding DNA: TGTGCCAGTAGTATAGGTGGTCAGTACTGGAACACTGAAGCTTTCTTT. It specifies CASSIGGQYWNTEAFF.

This clone was observed a single time. The chain has TRBV18 and TRBJ2-1; 15 bases match TRBD2. Germline V lookup: CDR1 KGHSH, CDR2 LQKENI. V shed 6 bases and J 3 bases; nucleotides not matched to a gene: 9. The CDR3 is 18 amino acids. For the CDR3, the DNA is TGTGCCAGCTCTAGGACTAGCGGGGGGGCCCAAGACTACAATGAGCAGTTCTTC. This gives the protein CASSRTSGGAQDYNEQFF.

J is TRBJ1-3 and V is TRBV5-1, with D possibly matching TRBD1 (6 bases). The V gene lost 4 bases and the J gene lost 13 bases, with 24 bases spanning the gap. Germline CDR1 SGHRS, CDR2 YFSETQ. CDR3 size: 15 residues. The chain's CDR3 is CASSARGSADPSIYF. Here the CDR3 DNA reads TGCGCCAGCAGCGCCAGGGGTTCGGCGGACCCATCTATATATTTT.

The CDR3 here is CASSVGTVRYNEQFF. The CDR3 DNA reads as TGTGCCAGCAGCGTAGGAACAGTTCGATACAATGAGCAGTTCTTC. The chain links TRBV9 to TRBJ2-1; D unclear. The CDR3 has 15 residues. Per the germline V gene, CDR1 is SGDLS and CDR2 is YYNGEE. The germline V and J ends were trimmed by 0 bases and 4 bases, with 11 bases remaining between them.

This sequence joins TRBV9 and TRBJ2-3; D is undetermined. V lost 0 bases to trimming and J lost 0 bases, with 11 bases between them. The CDR3 runs 16 residues. CDR1 SGDLS and CDR2 YYNGEE come from the germline V gene. CDR3 nucleotides: TGTGCCAGCAGCGTAGGGTGGCAGTCTAGCACAGATACGCAGTATTTT. This translates into CASSVGWQSSTDTQYF.

CDR3 sequence (DNA): TGTGCCAGCAGCTTAGGACAGAGAGTTGATGGCTACACCTTC. It encodes CASSLGQRVDGYTF. The J gene is TRBJ1-2, the V gene TRBV7-2; D possibly corresponds to TRBD1 (5 bases). The CDR3 extends over 14 amino acids. Germline values: CDR1 SGHTA, CDR2 FQGNSA. The V end was cut by 1 base, the J end by 6 bases, with 12 bases between.

The chain combines TRBV4-3 with TRBJ1-5, with D perhaps matching TRBD1 (6 bases). The CDR3 loop spans 15 amino acids. Trimming cost V 4 bases and J 5 bases, with 15 bases left between them. Germline V CDR1 and CDR2: LGHNA, YSLEER. CDR3 DNA: TGCGCCAGCAGCCTCGAGTCGGGGGGCCATCAGCCCCAGCATTTT. This gives the protein CASSLESGGHQPQHF.